The subject of this entry is one T cell receptor beta chain. Profiled with immunoSEQ multiplex PCR; TCRdb holds only in-frame clones, not every one. The top ten hold 5.5% to 7% of the sample, which has 80,000 to 85,000 clones, approximately 79% seen once. These data are taken from a study of OX40 agonist ivuxolimab in advanced cancers. Study overall: Patients treated during dose escalation were battling hepatocellular carcinoma, melanoma, renal cell or head and neck cancer.

The ends lost 9 bases at V and 1 base at J; junction bases unmatched: 4. Germline values: CDR1 SNHLY, CDR2 FYNNEI. This CDR3 spans 13 amino acids. It was autoimmune disease history or systemic immunosuppression that excluded patients. The chain carries TRBV2 and TRBJ1-1; TRBD1 matches at 8 bases. Sequences were derived from CD4+ or CD8+ T cells sorted from blood, sampled in a trial of the OX40 agonist ivuxolimab. This TCR was recovered from an adult with an advanced solid tumor such as melanoma, head and neck, liver or kidney cancer. The CDR3 DNA reads as TGTGCCAGTCCCGGGACAGGGAACACTGAAGCTTTCTTT. Protein: CASPGTGNTEAFF. Variable domain in full (rest from reference TRBV2 and TRBJ1-1): EPEVTQTPSHQVTQMGQEVILRCVPISNHLYFYWYRQILGQKVEFLVSFYNNEISEKSEIFDDQFSVERPDGSNFTLKIRSTKLEDSAMYFCASPGTGNTEAFFGQGTRLTVV.